This entry concerns a single T cell receptor (beta chain). The data derive from a study of OX40 agonist ivuxolimab in advanced cancers. Background on the study: Given to patients was ivuxolimab, an agonistic anti-OX40 (CD134) antibody. Three patients got partial responses; one had hepatocellular carcinoma and two had cutaneous melanoma. The study enrolled dose-escalation patients with hepatocellular carcinoma, melanoma, renal cell or head and neck cancer.

Repertoires were generated with immunoSEQ multiplex PCR, while TCRdb's copy carries only in-frame clones and drops some. The data hold 25,000 to 40,000 clones, with around 87% observed a single time. The germline gives CDR1 LNHDA, CDR2 SQIVND (reference sequence). This CDR3 comprises 16 residues. J was trimmed by 6 bases and V by 5 bases; bases with no gene match: 12. With autoimmune disease history or systemic immunosuppression, patients were excluded. This chain links TRBV19 with TRBJ1-4, with TRBD1 matching over 7 bases. The sequence derives from an adult with an advanced solid tumor such as melanoma, head and neck, liver or kidney cancer. Sequenced material: CD4+ or CD8+ T cells sorted from blood, taken in a trial of the OX40 agonist ivuxolimab. CDR3 protein: CASSPLMGQPDEKLFF. The CDR3 nucleotides read TGTGCCAGTAGTCCGTTAATGGGACAGCCTGATGAAAAACTGTTTTTT.